The next 13 T cell receptor beta chains were all read from a single sample in a study of T cell responses to AZD1222 COVID-19 vaccine. TCRdb's table, derived via immunoSEQ multiplex PCR, lists solely in-frame clones and lacks some. This table has 200,000 or so clones, around 93% appearing once. Sequenced here: peripheral blood, sampled on day 0 of AZD1222 vaccination. The source of these receptors is an adult in good health.

The gene calls are TRBV28 and TRBJ1-1; maybe TRBD1 (6 bases). Trimming left V 6 bases short and J 2 bases short, with 7 bases between. Per the germline V gene, CDR1 is MDHEN and CDR2 is SYDVKM. The CDR3 contains 12 residues. CDR3: CASRDSNTEAFF. The CDR3 coding sequence is TGTGCCAGCAGGGACAGTAACACTGAAGCTTTCTTT.

The rearrangement links TRBV24-1 to TRBJ2-2, with a possible D match to TRBD1 (5 bases). Germline CDR1 KGHDR, CDR2 SFDVKD. CDR3 length: 15 amino acids. Deletions cut 3 bases from V and 6 bases from J, with 13 bases between. The CDR3 spells CATSDTPGYPGELFF. The CDR3, as DNA: TGTGCCACCAGTGATACGCCAGGGTATCCCGGGGAGCTGTTTTTT.

This clone is a singleton in its sample. The chain employs TRBV10-3 and TRBJ1-2, with 8 bases lining up with TRBD1. J gave up 4 bases and V 7 bases, and 8 bases lay outside the gene matches. The CDR3 sequence is 14 residues long. In germline, CDR1 is ENHRY, CDR2 SYGVKD. The CDR3 is CAITAGGASYGYTF. The CDR3 region has the DNA TGTGCCATCACTGCAGGGGGCGCGTCCTATGGCTACACCTTC.

With respect to this clone: Sequence at one end of the junction differs from germline and may be a read error. The chain combines TRBV14 with TRBJ2-2; the D gene is possibly TRBD1 (5 bases). This CDR3 region has 16 residues. Germline loops: CDR1 SGHDN, CDR2 FVKESK. Here the CDR3 DNA reads TGTGCCAGCAGGCAAGGGGTAACACCAGGCACCGGGGAGCTGTTTTTT. This codes for CASRQGVTPGTGELFF. The entire variable domain, with the rest obtained from reference TRBV14 and TRBJ2-2, is as follows: EAGVTQFPSHSVIEKGQTVTLRCDPISGHDNLYWYRRVMGKEIKFLLHFVKESKQDESGMPNNRFLAERTGGTYSTLKVQPAELEDSGVYFCASRQGVTPGTGELFFGEGSRLTVL.

The J gene is TRBJ1-4, the V gene TRBV5-6; D unresolved. Trimming took off 2 bases at V and 3 bases at J, with 17 bases between the two ends. The length of the CDR3 is 17 residues. Germline V gene lookup returns CDR1 SGHDT and CDR2 YYEEEE. CDR3 residues: CASSFSLGLVANEKLFF. Written as DNA, the CDR3 is TGTGCCAGCAGCTTTTCCCTAGGTTTGGTGGCTAATGAAAAACTGTTTTTT.

The chain couples TRBV10-3 to TRBJ2-1; tentative D call: TRBD1 (5 bases). The CDR3 is made up of 15 amino acids. CDR1 and CDR2 (germline): ENHRY, SYGVKD. Trimming pared 5 bases from V and 0 bases from J, leaving 11 bases between. The CDR3 here is CAISTTDSSYNEQFF. The CDR3 DNA sequence: TGTGCCATCAGTACCACAGACAGCTCCTACAATGAGCAGTTCTTC.

The V gene is TRBV5-4, the J gene TRBJ2-3, with 10 bases matching TRBD1. The CDR3 has 16 residues. With 0 bases clipped from V and 4 bases from J, the junction kept 5 bases outside the gene matches. CDR1 and CDR2 from the germline V gene are SGHNT and YYREEE (reference sequence). In DNA form, the CDR3 reads TGTGCCAGCAGCTTGGGTGGGGACAGGGGCGCAGATACGCAGTATTTT. It specifies CASSLGGDRGADTQYF.

The rearrangement links TRBV28 to TRBJ2-1; D might be TRBD2 (6 bases). The CDR3 runs 16 residues. V lost 5 bases and J 1 base, leaving 15 bases between the germline ends. The V gene's germline CDR1 is MDHEN and CDR2 SYDVKM. The CDR3, as DNA: TGTGCCAGCAGTGAGGGCAGCGGGCGGTCCTACAATGAGCAGTTCTTC. Translating it yields CASSEGSGRSYNEQFF.

The chain joins TRBV20-1 to TRBJ2-6; no clear D gene. There are 14 residues in the CDR3. Germline assignment: CDR1 DFQATT and CDR2 SNEGSKA (reference sequence). V was clipped by 3 bases and J by 0 bases, with 6 bases between them. CDR3 in DNA: TGCAGTGCTAGTAGTGTCTCTGGGGCCAACGTCCTGACTTTC. Its translation is CSASSVSGANVLTF.

This chain connects TRBV9 to TRBJ2-5; possible D gene TRBD1, 7 bases. Germline CDR1 SGDLS, CDR2 YYNGEE. CDR3 length: 15 amino acids. The ends were cut back, 4 bases at V and 3 bases at J, with 16 bases in the middle. The CDR3 sequence is CASSPRGTVKETQYF. The CDR3 DNA reads as TGTGCCAGCAGCCCCCGGGGGACAGTCAAAGAGACCCAGTACTTC.

This chain connects TRBV10-3 to TRBJ1-5; D perhaps matches TRBD1 (6 bases). CDR3 size: 15 residues. The germline CDR1 and CDR2 sequences are ENHRY and SYGVKD. The V gene lost 6 bases and the J gene lost 2 bases, with 14 bases spanning the gap. The CDR3 nucleotides are TGTGCCATCAGCTTAGATGCAGGGGGCAATCAGCCCCAGCATTTT. Its translation: CAISLDAGGNQPQHF.

The chain links TRBV7-6 to TRBJ2-3, with TRBD2 identical over 11 bases. CDR1 and CDR2 (germline): SGHVS, FNYEAQ. The length of the CDR3 is 17 residues. Losses at the gene ends were 0 bases for V and 2 bases for J; bases not matched to a gene: 4. The CDR3: CASSLAVAGGHTDTQYF. In nucleotides, the CDR3 is TGTGCCAGCAGCTTAGCGGTAGCGGGAGGGCACACAGATACGCAGTATTTT. Drawing the rest from reference TRBV7-6 and TRBJ2-3, the complete variable domain is GAGVSQSPRYKVTKRGQDVALRCDPISGHVSLYWYRQALGQGPEFLTYFNYEAQQDKSGLPNDRFSAERPEGSISTLTIQRTEQRDSAMYRCASSLAVAGGHTDTQYFGPGTRLTVL.

V is TRBV3-1 (or the pseudogene TRBV3-2) and J is TRBJ2-1; D remains unclear. Germline assignment: CDR1 LGHDT and CDR2 YNNKEL (reference sequence). CDR3 length equals 13 residues. The V gene lost 2 bases and the J gene lost 8 bases, with 10 bases spanning the gap. DNA for the CDR3: TGTGCCAGCAGCCAACCGAGGATCGATGAGCAGTTCTTC. This codes for CASSQPRIDEQFF.